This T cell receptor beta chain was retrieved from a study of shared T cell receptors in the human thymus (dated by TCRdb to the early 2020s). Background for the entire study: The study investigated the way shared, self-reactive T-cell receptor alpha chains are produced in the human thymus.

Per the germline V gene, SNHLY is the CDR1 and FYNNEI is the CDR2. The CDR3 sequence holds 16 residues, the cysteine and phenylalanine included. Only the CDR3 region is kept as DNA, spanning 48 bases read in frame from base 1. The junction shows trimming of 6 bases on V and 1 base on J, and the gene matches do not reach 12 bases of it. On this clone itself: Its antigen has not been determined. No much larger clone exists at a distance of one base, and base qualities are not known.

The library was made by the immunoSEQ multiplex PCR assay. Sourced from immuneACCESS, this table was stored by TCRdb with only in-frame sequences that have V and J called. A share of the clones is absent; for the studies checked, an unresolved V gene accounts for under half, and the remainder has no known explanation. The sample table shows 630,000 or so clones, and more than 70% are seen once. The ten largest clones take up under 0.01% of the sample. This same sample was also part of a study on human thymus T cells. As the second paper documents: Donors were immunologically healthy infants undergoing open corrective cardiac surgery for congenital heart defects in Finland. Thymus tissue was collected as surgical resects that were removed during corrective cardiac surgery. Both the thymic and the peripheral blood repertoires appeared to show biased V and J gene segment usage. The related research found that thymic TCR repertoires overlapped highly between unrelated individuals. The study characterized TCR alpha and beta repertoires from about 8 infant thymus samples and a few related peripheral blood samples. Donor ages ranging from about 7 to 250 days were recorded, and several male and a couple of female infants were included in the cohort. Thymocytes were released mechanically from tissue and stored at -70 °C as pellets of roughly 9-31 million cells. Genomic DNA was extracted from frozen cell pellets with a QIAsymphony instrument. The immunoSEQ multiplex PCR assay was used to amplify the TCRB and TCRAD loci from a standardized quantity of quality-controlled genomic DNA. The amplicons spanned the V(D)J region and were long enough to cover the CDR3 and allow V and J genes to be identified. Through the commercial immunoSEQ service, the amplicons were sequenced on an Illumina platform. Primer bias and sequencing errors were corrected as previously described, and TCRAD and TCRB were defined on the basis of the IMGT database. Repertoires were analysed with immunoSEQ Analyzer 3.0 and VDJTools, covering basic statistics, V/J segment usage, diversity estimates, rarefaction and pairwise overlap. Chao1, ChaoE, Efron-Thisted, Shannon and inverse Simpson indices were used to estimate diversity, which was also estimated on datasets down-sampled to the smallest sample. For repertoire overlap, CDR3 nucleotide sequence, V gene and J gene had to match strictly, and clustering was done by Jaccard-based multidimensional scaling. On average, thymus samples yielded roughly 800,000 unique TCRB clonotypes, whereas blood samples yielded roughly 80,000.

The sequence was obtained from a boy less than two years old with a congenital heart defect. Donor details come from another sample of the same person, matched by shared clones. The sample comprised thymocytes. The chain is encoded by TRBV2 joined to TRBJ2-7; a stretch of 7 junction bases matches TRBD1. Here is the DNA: TGTGCCAGCAGGACAGGGTTCCTGGGCTTATCCTACGAGCAGTACTTC. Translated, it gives CASRTGFLGLSYEQYF.